Included here is one TCR beta chain sequence, with context. Trimming took off 4 bases at V and 6 bases at J, with 15 bases between the two ends. Germline V gene lookup returns CDR1 LNHDA and CDR2 SQIVND (reference sequence). The CDR3 consists of 14 residues. Both 60 Vbeta primers and 13 Jbeta primers went into the PCR. Profiling relied on immunoSEQ multiplex PCR, and the TCRdb table lists in-frame clones only, not all of them. The data hold approximately 110,000 clones, with about 78% observed a single time. This sample is part of a study of cytomegalovirus exposure and HLA in healthy donors. The sequenced material came from PBMCs. The rearrangement links TRBV19 to TRBJ1-2, with no clear D. This TCR was recovered from a woman between 35 and 50 years old in good health and CMV-seropositive. This CDR3 is CASSTLGRPDGYTF. The DNA of the CDR3 is TGTGCCAGTAGTACGCTCGGGAGGCCGGATGGCTACACCTTC.